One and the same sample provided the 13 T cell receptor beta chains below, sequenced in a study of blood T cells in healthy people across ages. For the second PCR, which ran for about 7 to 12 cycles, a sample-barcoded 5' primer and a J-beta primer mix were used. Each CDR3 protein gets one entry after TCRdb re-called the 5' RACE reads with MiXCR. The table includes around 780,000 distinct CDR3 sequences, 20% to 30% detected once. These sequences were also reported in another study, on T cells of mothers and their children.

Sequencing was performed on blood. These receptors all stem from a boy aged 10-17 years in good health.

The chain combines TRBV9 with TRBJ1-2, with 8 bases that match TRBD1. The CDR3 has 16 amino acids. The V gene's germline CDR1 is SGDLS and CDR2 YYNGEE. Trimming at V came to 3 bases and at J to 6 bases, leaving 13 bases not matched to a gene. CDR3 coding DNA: TGTGCCAGCAGCGGCCGCACCGGCCGGACAGGGAATGGCTACACCTTC. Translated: CASSGRTGRTGNGYTF. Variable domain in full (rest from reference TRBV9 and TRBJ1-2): DSGVTQTPKHLITATGQRVTLRCSPRSGDLSVYWYQQSLDQGLQFLIQYYNGEERAKGNILERFSAQQFPDLHSELNLSSLELGDSALYFCASSGRTGRTGNGYTFGSGTRLTVV.

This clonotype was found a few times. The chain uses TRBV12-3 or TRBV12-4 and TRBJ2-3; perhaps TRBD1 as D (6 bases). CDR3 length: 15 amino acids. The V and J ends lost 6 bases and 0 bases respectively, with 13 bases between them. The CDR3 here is CASSPTGQSTDTQYF. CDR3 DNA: TGTGCCAGCAGCCCTACAGGGCAGAGCACAGATACGCAGTATTTT.

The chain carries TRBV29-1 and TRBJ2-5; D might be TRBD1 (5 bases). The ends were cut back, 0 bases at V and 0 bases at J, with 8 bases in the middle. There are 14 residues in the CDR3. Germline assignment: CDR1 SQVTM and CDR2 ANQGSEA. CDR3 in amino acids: CSVEETAHQETQYF. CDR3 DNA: TGCAGCGTTGAAGAGACAGCACACCAAGAGACCCAGTACTTC.

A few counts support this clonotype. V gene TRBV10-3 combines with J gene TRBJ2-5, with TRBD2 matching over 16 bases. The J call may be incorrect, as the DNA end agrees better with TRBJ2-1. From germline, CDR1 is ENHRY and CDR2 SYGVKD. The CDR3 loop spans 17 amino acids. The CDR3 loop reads CAIRSPGTSGGANEQFF. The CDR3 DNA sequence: TGTGCCATCAGGTCCCCAGGGACTAGCGGGGGGGCCAATGAGCAGTTCTTC.

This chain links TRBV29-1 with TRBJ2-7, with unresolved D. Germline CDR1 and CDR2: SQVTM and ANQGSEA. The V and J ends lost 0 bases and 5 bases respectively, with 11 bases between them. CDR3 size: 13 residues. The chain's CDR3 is CSVEDRATDEQYF. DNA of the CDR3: TGCAGCGTTGAAGATCGGGCTACCGACGAGCAGTACTTC.

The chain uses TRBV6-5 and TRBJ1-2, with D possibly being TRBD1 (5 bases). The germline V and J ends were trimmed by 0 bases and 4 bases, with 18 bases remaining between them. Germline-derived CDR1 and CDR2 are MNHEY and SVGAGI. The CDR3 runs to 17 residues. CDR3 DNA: TGTGCCAGCAGTTACTCTCCTCCGAGTGGCGGGGGCTATGGCTACACCTTC. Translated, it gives CASSYSPPSGGGYGYTF.

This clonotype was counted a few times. CDR3: CASSPDPGNEKLFF. CDR3 DNA sequence: TGTGCCAGCTCACCGGATCCAGGGAATGAAAAACTGTTTTTT. The chain is built from TRBV18 and TRBJ1-4; D is possibly TRBD1 (5 bases). The germline V and J ends were trimmed by 3 bases and 5 bases, with 10 bases remaining between them. This CDR3 comprises 14 residues. The V gene's germline CDR1 is KGHSH and CDR2 LQKENI.

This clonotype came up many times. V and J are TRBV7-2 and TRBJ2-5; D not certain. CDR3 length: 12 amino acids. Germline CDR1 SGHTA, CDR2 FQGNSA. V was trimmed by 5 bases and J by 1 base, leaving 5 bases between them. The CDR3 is CASSAVQETQYF. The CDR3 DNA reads TGTGCCAGCAGCGCGGTCCAAGAGACCCAGTACTTC. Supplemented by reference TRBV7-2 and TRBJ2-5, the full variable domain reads GAGVSQSPSNKVTEKGKDVELRCDPISGHTALYWYRQSLGQGLEFLIYFQGNSAPDKSGLPSDRFSAERTGGSVSTLTIQRTQQEDSAVYLCASSAVQETQYFGPGTRLLVL.

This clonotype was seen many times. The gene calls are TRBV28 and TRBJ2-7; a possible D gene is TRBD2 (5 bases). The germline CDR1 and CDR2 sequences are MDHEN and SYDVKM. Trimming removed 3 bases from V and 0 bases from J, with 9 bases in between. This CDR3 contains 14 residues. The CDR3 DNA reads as TGTGCCAGCAGTTTTTCGGGAATCTCCTACGAGCAGTACTTC. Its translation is CASSFSGISYEQYF.

The CDR3 region is CSVRRVPGGKLFF. CDR3 sequence (DNA): TGCAGCGTCCGCCGGGTCCCAGGTGGAAAACTGTTTTTT. V usage is TRBV29-1 and J usage is TRBJ1-4, with no clear D. Germline V CDR1 and CDR2: SQVTM, ANQGSEA. The CDR3 extends over 13 amino acids. V was trimmed by 6 bases and J by 10 bases, leaving 18 bases between them.

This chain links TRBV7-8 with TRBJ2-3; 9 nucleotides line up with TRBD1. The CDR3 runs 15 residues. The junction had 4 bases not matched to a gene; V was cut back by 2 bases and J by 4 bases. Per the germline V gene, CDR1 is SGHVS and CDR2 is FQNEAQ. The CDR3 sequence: CASSLNRGPSDTQYF. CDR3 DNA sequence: TGTGCCAGCAGCTTAAACAGGGGGCCTTCAGATACGCAGTATTTT. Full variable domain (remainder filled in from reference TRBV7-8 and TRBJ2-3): GAGVSQSPRYKVAKRGQDVALRCDPISGHVSLFWYQQALGQGPEFLTYFQNEAQLDKSGLPSDRFFAERPEGSVSTLKIQRTQQEDSAVYLCASSLNRGPSDTQYFGPGTRLTVL.

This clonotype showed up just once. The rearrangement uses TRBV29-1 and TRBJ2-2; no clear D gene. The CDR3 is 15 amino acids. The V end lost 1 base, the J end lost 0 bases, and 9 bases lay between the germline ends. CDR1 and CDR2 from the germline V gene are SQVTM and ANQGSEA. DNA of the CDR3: TGCAGCGTTGAAGTTGCGACTCCGAACACCGGGGAGCTGTTTTTT. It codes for CSVEVATPNTGELFF.

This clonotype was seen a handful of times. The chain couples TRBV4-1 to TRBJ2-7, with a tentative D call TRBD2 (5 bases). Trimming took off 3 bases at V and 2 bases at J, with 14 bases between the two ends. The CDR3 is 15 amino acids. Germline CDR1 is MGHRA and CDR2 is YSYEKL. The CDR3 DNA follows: TGCGCCAGCAGCCATCTCGACGGCGGGCCCTACGAGCAGTACTTC. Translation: CASSHLDGGPYEQYF.